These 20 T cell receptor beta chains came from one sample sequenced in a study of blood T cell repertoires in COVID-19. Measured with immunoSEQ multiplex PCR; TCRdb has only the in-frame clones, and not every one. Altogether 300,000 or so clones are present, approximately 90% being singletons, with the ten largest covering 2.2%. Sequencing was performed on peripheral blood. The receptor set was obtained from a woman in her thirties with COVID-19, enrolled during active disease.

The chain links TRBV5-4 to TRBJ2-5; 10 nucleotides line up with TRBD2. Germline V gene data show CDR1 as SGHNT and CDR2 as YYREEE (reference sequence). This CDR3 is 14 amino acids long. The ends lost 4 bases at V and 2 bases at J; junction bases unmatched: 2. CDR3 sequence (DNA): TGTGCCAGCAGCATAGCGGGAGGACAAGAGACCCAGTACTTC. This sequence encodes CASSIAGGQETQYF.

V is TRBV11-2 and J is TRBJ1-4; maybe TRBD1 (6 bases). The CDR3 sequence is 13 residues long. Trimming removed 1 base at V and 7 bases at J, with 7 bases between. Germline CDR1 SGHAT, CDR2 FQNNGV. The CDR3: CASSLAGAEKLFF. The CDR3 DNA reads TGTGCCAGCAGCTTAGCAGGGGCTGAAAAACTGTTTTTT.

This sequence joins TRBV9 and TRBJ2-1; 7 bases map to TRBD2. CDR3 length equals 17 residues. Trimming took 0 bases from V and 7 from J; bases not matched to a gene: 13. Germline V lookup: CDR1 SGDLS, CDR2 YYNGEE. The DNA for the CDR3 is TGTGCCAGCAGCGTAGAGGCGGGAGCGGGTTCATATAATGAGCAGTTCTTC. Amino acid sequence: CASSVEAGAGSYNEQFF.

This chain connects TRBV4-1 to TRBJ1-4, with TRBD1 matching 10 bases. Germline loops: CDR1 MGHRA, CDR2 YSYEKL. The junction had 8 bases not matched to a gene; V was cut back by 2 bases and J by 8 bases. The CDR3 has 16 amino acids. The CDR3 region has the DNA TGCGCCAGCAGCCAATACCGACAGGGGGCAGGGGAAAAACTGTTTTTT. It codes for CASSQYRQGAGEKLFF.

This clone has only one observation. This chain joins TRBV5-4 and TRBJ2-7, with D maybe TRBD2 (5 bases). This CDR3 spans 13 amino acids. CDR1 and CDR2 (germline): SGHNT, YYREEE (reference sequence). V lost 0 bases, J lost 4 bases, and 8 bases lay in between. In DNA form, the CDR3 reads TGTGCCAGCAGCTTGGGGAGCGGATACGAGCAGTACTTC. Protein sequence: CASSLGSGYEQYF.

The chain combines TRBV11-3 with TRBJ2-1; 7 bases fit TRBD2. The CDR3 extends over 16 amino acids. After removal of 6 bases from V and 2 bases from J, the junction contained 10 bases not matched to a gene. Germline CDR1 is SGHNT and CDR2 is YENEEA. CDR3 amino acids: CASSSTSELPYNEQFF. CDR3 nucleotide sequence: TGTGCCAGCAGTTCAACTAGCGAACTACCCTACAATGAGCAGTTCTTC.

The CDR3 region is CASSIRDRVQETQYF. CDR3 nucleotides: TGTGCCAGTAGTATCCGAGACAGAGTGCAAGAGACCCAGTACTTC. The gene calls are TRBV19 and TRBJ2-5; D possibly corresponds to TRBD1 (5 bases). The CDR3 consists of 15 residues. Trimming took off 3 bases at V and 2 bases at J, with 13 bases between the two ends. Looked up from germline, CDR1 is LNHDA and CDR2 is SQIVND (reference sequence).

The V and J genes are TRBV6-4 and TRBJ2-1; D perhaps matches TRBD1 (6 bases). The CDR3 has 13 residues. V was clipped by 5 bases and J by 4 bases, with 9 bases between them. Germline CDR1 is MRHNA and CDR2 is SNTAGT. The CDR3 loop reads CASSPDRYNEQFF. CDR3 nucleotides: TGTGCCAGCAGTCCGGACAGATACAATGAGCAGTTCTTC.

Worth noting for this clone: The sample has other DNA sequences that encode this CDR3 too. This CDR3 is CASSLGQGTEAFF. The CDR3 region has the DNA TGTGCCAGCAGCTTGGGACAGGGTACCGAAGCTTTCTTT. V and J are TRBV11-2 and TRBJ1-1; 9 nucleotides align to TRBD1. The CDR3 has 13 residues. Unmatched junction bases numbered 4, after V lost 3 bases and J lost 8 bases. Germline V gene sequence: CDR1 SGHAT, CDR2 FQNNGV.

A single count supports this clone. As DNA, the CDR3 is TGCGCCAGCAGAGCAGGGGGCGAGAACTATGGCTACACCTTC. The encoded protein is CASRAGGENYGYTF. The gene calls are TRBV5-1 and TRBJ1-2; 8 nucleotides match TRBD1. From germline, CDR1 is SGHRS and CDR2 YFSETQ. This CDR3 has 14 amino acids. Trimming at V came to 5 bases and at J to 2 bases, leaving 5 bases not matched to a gene.

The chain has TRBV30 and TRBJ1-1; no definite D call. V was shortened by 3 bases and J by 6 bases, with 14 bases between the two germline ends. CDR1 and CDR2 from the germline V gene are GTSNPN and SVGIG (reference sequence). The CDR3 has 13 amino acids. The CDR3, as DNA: TGTGCCTGGAGCCGCATAGGTCGGGCTGAAGCTTTCTTT. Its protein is CAWSRIGRAEAFF.

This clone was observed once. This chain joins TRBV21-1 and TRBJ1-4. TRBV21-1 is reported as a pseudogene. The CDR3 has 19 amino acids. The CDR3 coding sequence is TGTGCCAGCAGCAAAAAATGGGACTCAGGGTTCGCAACTAATGAAAAACTGTTTTTT. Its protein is CASSKKWDSGFATNEKLFF.

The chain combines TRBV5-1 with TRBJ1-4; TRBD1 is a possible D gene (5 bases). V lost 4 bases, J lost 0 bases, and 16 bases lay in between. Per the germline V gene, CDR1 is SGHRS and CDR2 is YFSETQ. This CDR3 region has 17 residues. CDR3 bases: TGCGCCAGCAGCCCCAAGACAGTTATCTCAACTAATGAAAAACTGTTTTTT. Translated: CASSPKTVISTNEKLFF.

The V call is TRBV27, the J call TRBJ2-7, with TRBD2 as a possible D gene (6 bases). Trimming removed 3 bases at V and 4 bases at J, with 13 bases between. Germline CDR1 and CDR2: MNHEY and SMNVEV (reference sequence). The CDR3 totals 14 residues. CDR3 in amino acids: CASSFRGRIYEQYF. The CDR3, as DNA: TGTGCCAGCAGTTTTCGAGGGAGGATATACGAGCAGTACTTC.

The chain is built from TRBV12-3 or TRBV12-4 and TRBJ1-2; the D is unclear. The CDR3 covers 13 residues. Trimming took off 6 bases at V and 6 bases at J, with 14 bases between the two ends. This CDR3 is CASSLRGENGYTF. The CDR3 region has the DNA TGTGCCAGCAGCCTACGGGGTGAGAATGGCTACACCTTC.

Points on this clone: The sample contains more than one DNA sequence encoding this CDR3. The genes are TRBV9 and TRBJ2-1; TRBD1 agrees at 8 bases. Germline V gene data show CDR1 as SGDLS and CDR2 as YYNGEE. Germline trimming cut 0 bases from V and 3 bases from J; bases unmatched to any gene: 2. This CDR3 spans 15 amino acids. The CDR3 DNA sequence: TGTGCCAGCAGCGTAGTAGGGACAGGCTACAATGAGCAGTTCTTC. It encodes CASSVVGTGYNEQFF.

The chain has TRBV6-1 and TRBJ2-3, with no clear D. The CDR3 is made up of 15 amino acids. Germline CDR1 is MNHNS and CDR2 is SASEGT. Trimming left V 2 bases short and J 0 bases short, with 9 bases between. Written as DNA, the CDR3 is TGTGCCAGCAGTGAACTGAGACTCAGCACAGATACGCAGTATTTT. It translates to CASSELRLSTDTQYF.

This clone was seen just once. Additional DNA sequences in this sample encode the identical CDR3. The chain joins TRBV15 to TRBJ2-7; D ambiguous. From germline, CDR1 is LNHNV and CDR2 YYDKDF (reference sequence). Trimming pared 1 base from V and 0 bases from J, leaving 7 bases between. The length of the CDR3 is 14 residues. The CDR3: CATSRAASSYEQYF. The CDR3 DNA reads TGTGCCACCAGCAGAGCGGCTAGCTCCTACGAGCAGTACTTC.

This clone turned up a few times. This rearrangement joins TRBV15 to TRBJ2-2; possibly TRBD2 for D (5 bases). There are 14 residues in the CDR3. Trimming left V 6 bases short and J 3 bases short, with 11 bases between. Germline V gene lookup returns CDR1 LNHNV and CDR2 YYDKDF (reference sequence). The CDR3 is CATRPSGDTGELFF. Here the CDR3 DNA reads TGTGCCACCAGACCGAGCGGAGACACCGGGGAGCTGTTTTTT.

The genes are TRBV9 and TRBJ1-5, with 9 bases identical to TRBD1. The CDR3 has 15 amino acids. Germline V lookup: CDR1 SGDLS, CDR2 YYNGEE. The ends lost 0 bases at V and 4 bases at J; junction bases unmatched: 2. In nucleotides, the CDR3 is TGTGCCAGCAGCGTAGAAGGGACAGGGAATCAGCCCCAGCATTTT. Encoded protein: CASSVEGTGNQPQHF.